This T cell receptor (beta chain) was identified in a study of T cells after yellow fever vaccination. Across the study: Fractions low in cell number were prepared with SMART-Seq v4 Ultra Low Input.

The 5'RACE template-switching step produced TCR cDNA and added a universal primer site and UMIs. Each CDR3 protein is one row after TCRdb ran MiXCR on the 5' RACE reads. The sample has around 150,000 distinct CDR3 sequences, 6% to 7.5% seen once. The CDR3 loop spans 16 amino acids. After removal of 4 bases from V and 2 bases from J, the junction contained 5 bases not matched to a gene. CDR1 and CDR2 (germline): SGHAT, FQNNGV. This clonotype was seen a few times. What it recognizes is unknown. Overall study results and limits: A faster peak, day 5 versus 15, was reached by the weaker secondary response. Abundant clonotypes from the bulk population could have been carried over as contaminants into FACS-sorted repertoires.

The chain couples TRBV11-2 to TRBJ2-3; 11 bases are a match to TRBD2. Sequenced here: CD4+ T cells sorted from PBMCs, sampled about 5 days after the first yellow fever vaccination. The receptor was isolated from a young man who received the YFV17D yellow fever vaccine. The CDR3 is CASSSGLAVTTDTQYF. The CDR3 coding sequence is TGTGCCAGCAGCTCGGGACTAGCGGTTACCACAGATACGCAGTATTTT.